This T cell receptor (beta chain) comes out of a study of cytomegalovirus exposure and HLA in healthy donors. Regarding the study as a whole: Fewer N-insertions (relative to the approximately 700-donor mean) were reportedly seen in an Asian-associated ancestry cluster in a later analysis. TCR beta V- and J-gene trimming, according to a later analysis, was linked to a missense DCLRE1C variant. Common viral pathogens (according to a later analysis) appeared linked to several of the most significant clusters. Serostatus for CMV was the only available immune exposure information.

This clone has just a few counts. What it binds is unknown. It was with 60 Vbeta and 13 Jbeta primers that the PCR ran. The method was immunoSEQ multiplex PCR; TCRdb's version includes in-frame clones alone and lacks a portion of them. Of roughly 100,000 clones listed, 69% are singletons. The CDR3 is 15 residues long. The V gene's germline CDR1 is SGHTA and CDR2 FQGNSA. The V segment lost 5 bases and the J segment 5 bases; nucleotides outside the gene matches: 8. Input material: PBMCs. The origin of this receptor is a man under 40 in good health and CMV-seronegative. The chain couples TRBV7-2 to TRBJ2-1, with 8 nucleotides matching TRBD2. The CDR3 here is CASSLQAGVNNEQFF. DNA for the CDR3: TGTGCCAGCAGCCTGCAAGCGGGGGTCAACAATGAGCAGTTCTTC. Full variable domain (rest looked up from reference TRBV7-2 and TRBJ2-1): GAGVSQSPSNKVTEKGKDVELRCDPISGHTALYWYRQSLGQGLEFLIYFQGNSAPDKSGLPSDRFSAERTGGSVSTLTIQRTQQEDSAVYLCASSLQAGVNNEQFFGPGTRLTVL.